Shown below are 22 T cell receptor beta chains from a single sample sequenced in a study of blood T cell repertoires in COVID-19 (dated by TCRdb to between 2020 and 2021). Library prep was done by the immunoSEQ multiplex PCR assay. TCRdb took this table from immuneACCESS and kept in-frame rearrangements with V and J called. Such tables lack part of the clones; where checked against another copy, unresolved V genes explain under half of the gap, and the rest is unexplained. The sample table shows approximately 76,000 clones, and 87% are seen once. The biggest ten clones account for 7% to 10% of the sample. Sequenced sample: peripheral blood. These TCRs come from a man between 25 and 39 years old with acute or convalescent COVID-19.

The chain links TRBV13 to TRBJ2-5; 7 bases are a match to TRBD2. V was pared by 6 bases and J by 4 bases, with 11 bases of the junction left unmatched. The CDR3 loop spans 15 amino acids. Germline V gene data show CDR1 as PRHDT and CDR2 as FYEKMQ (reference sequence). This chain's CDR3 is CASRRTAGVGETQYF. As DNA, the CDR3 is TGTGCCAGCAGGCGAACTGCGGGAGTGGGAGAGACCCAGTACTTC.

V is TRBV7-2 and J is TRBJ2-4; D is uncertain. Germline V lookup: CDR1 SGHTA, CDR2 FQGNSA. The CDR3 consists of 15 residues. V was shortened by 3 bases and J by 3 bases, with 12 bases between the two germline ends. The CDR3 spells CASSFRTVGKNIQYF. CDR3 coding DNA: TGTGCCAGCAGCTTCCGAACAGTTGGCAAAAACATTCAGTACTTC.

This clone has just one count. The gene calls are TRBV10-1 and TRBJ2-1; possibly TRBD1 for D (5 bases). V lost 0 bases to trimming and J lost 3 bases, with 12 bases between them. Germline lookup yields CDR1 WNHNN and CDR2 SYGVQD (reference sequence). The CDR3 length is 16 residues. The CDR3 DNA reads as TGCGCCAGCAGTGAGTCCGCAGGGTCCCTCTACAATGAGCAGTTCTTC. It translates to CASSESAGSLYNEQFF.

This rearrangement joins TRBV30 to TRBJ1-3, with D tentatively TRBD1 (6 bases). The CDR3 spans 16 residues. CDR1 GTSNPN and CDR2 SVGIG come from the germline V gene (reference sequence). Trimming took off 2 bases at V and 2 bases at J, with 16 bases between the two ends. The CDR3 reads CAWSLPGVWAGNTIYF. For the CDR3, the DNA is TGTGCCTGGAGTCTCCCAGGGGTATGGGCTGGAAACACCATATATTTT.

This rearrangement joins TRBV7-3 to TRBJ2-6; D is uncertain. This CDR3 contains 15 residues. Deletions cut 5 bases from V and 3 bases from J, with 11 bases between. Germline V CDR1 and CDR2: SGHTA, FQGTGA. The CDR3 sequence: CASSLPIGGANVLTF. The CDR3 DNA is TGTGCCAGCAGCCTACCTATCGGTGGGGCCAACGTCCTGACTTTC.

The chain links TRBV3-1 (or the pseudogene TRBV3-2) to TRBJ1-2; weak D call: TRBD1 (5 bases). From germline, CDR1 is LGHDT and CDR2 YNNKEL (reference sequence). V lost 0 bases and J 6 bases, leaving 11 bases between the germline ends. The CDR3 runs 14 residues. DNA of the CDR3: TGTGCCAGCAGCCAAGAGGGGGGAGGCAATGGCTACACCTTC. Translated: CASSQEGGGNGYTF.

The CDR3 DNA reads TGTGCCAGCAGCTTCGGGACAGGGGTTTCAAAACTGTTTTTT. Residues: CASSFGTGVSKLFF. The chain links TRBV5-6 to TRBJ1-4; 10 positions agree with TRBD1. Trimming at V came to 2 bases and at J to 10 bases, leaving 5 bases not matched to a gene. CDR1 SGHDT and CDR2 YYEEEE come from the germline V gene. The CDR3 sequence is 14 residues long.

This chain's CDR3 is CASGVYYGYTF. Here the CDR3 DNA reads TGTGCCAGCGGAGTATACTATGGCTACACCTTC. V gene TRBV27 combines with J gene TRBJ1-2; no definite D call. V was cut by 8 bases and J by 3 bases, with 7 bases left in between. Looked up from germline, CDR1 is MNHEY and CDR2 is SMNVEV (reference sequence). The CDR3 totals 11 residues.

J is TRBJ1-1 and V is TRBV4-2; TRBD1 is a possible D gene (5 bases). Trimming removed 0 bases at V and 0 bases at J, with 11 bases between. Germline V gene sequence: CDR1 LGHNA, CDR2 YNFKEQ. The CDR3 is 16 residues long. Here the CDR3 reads CASSQDLGRVNTEAFF. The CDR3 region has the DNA TGTGCCAGCAGCCAAGATTTGGGCAGGGTGAACACTGAAGCTTTCTTT.

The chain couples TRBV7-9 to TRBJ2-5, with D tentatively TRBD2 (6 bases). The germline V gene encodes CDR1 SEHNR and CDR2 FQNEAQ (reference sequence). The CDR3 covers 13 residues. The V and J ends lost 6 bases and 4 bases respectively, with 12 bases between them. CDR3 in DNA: TGTGCCAGCAGTACTGTGGAGGGAGAGACCCAGTACTTC. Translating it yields CASSTVEGETQYF. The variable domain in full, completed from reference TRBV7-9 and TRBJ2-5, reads DTGVSQNPRHKITKRGQNVTFRCDPISEHNRLYWYRQTLGQGPEFLTYFQNEAQLEKSRLLSDRFSAERPKGSFSTLEIQRTEQGDSAMYLCASSTVEGETQYFGPGTRLLVL.

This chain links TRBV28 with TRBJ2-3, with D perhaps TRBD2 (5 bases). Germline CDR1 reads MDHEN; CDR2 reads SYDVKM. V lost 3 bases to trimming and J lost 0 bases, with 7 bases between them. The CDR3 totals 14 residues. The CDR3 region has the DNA TGTGCCAGCAGTTTGGGCGGGAGCACAGATACGCAGTATTTT. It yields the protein CASSLGGSTDTQYF. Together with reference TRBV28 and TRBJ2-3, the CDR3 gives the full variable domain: DVKVTQSSRYLVKRTGEKVFLECVQDMDHENMFWYRQDPGLGLRLIYFSYDVKMKEKGDIPEGYSVSREKKERFSLILESASTNQTSMYLCASSLGGSTDTQYFGPGTRLTVL.

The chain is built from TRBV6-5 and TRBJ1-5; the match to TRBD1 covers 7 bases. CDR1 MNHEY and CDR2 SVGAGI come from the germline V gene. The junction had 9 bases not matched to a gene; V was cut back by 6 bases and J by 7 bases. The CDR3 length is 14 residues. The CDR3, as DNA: TGTGCCAGCAGCCGGACAGGAAAGAGGCAGCCCCAGCATTTT. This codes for CASSRTGKRQPQHF.

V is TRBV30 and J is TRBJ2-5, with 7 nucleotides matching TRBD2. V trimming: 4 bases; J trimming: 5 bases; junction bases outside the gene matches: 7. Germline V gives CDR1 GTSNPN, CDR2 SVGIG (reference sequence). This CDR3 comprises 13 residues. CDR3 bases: TGTGCCTGGAATCTGCACGGGGGGGAGACCCAGTACTTC. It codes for CAWNLHGGETQYF.

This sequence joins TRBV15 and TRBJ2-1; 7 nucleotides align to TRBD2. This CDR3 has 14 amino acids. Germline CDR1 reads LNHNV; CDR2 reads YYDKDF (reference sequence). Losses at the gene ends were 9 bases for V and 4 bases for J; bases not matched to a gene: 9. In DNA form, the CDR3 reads TGTGCCACTAAGGGAGCGGGACCTTACAATGAGCAGTTCTTC. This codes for CATKGAGPYNEQFF.

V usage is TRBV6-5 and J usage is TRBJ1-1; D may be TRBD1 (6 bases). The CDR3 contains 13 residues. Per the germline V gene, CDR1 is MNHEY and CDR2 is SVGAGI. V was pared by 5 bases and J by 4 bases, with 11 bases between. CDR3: CASSIQGITEAFF. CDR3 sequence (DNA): TGTGCCAGCAGTATCCAGGGGATCACTGAAGCTTTCTTT.

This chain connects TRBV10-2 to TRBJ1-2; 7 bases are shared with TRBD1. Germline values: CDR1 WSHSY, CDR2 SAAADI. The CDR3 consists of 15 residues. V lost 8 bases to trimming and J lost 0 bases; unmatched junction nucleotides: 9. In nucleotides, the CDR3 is TGCGCCAGCCTAGGAGCAGGACAGGCTAACTATGGCTACACCTTC. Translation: CASLGAGQANYGYTF.

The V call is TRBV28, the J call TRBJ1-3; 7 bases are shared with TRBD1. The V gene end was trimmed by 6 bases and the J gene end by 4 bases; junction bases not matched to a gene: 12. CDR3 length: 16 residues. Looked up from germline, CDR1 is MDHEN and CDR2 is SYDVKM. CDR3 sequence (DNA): TGTGCCAGCAGCCCGCGCGCCTCGGACAGGGGAAACACCATATATTTT. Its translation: CASSPRASDRGNTIYF.

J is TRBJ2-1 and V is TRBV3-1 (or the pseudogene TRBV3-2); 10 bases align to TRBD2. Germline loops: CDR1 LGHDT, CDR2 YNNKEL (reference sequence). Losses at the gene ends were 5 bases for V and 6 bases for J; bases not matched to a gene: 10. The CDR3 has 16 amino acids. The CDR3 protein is CASSSSLAGERNEQFF. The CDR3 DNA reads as TGTGCCAGCAGCTCGTCCCTAGCGGGAGAGCGCAATGAGCAGTTCTTC.

CDR3 amino acids: CASSLQGSTDTQYF. The CDR3 nucleotides read TGCGCCAGCAGCTTACAGGGAAGCACAGATACGCAGTATTTT. The chain links TRBV5-1 to TRBJ2-3; tentatively, D is TRBD1 (6 bases). CDR1 SGHRS and CDR2 YFSETQ come from the germline V gene. CDR3 length: 14 residues. V was clipped by 2 bases and J by 0 bases, with 7 bases between them.

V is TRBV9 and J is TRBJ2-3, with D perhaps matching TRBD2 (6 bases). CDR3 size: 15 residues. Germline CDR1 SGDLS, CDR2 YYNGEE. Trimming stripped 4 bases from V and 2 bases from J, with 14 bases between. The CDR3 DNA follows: TGTGCCAGCAGCCCAACGGGGGTAGACACAGATACGCAGTATTTT. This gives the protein CASSPTGVDTDTQYF.

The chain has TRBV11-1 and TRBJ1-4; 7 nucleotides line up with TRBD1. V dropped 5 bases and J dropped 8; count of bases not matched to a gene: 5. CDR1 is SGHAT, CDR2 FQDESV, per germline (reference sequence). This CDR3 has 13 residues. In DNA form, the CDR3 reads TGTGCCAGCAGCGTCAGACAGGGAGAAAAACTGTTTTTT. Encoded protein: CASSVRQGEKLFF.

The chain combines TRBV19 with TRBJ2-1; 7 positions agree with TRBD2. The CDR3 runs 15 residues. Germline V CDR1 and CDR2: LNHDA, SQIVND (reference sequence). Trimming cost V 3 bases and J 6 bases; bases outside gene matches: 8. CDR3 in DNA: TGTGCCAGTAGTATCGAAGGGCTAGCGGTCAATGAGCAGTTCTTC. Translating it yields CASSIEGLAVNEQFF. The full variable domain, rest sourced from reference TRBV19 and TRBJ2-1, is DGGITQSPKYLFRKEGQNVTLSCEQNLNHDAMYWYRQDPGQGLRLIYYSQIVNDFQKGDIAEGYSVSREKKESFPLTVTSAQKNPTAFYLCASSIEGLAVNEQFFGPGTRLTVL.